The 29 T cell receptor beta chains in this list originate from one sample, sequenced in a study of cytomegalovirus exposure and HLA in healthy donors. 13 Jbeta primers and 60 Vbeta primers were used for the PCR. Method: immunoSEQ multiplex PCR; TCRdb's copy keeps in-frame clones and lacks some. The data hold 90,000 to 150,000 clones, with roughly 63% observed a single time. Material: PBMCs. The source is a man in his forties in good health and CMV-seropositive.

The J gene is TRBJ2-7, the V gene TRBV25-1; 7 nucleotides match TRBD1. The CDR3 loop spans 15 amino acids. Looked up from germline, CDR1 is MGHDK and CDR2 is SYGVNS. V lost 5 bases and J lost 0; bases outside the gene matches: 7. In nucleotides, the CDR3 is TGTGCCAGCAGTTCCCCAGGGGACAGCTCCTACGAGCAGTACTTC. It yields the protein CASSSPGDSSYEQYF.

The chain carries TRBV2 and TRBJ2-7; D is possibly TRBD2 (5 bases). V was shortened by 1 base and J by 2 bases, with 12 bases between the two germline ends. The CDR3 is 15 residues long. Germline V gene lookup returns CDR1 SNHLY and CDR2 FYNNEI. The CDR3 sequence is CASSEGTLGAYEQYF. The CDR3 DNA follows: TGTGCCAGCAGTGAAGGGACTCTCGGGGCCTACGAGCAGTACTTC.

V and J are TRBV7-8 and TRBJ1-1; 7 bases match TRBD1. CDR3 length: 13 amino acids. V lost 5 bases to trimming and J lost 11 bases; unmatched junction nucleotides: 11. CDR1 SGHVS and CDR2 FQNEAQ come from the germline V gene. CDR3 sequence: CASSLGEGGQAFF. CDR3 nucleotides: TGTGCCAGCAGCCTAGGAGAAGGGGGCCAGGCTTTCTTT.

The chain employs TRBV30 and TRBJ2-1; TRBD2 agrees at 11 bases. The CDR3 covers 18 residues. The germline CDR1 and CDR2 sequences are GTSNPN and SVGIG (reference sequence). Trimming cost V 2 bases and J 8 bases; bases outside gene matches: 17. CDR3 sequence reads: CAWSTFPGLADFEYEQFF. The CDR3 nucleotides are TGTGCCTGGAGTACCTTCCCGGGACTAGCGGACTTTGAGTATGAGCAGTTCTTC.

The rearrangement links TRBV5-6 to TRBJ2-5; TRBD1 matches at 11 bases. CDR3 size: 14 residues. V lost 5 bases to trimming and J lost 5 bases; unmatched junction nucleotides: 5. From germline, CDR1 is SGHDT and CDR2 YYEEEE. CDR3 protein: CASSGDRGLETQYF. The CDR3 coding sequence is TGTGCCAGCAGTGGGGACAGGGGGTTGGAGACCCAGTACTTC.

The CDR3: CASSYGQGKADTQYF. As DNA, the CDR3 is TGTGCCAGCAGCTACGGACAGGGGAAGGCAGATACGCAGTATTTT. This chain uses TRBV7-9 with TRBJ2-3; 9 positions agree with TRBD1. Germline V gene data show CDR1 as SEHNR and CDR2 as FQNEAQ (reference sequence). V trimming: 4 bases; J trimming: 4 bases; junction bases outside the gene matches: 6. The CDR3 is made up of 15 amino acids.

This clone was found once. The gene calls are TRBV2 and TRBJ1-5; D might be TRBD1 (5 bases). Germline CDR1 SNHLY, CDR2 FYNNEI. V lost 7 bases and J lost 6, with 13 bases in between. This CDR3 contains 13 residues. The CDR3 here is CASNGQGGQPQHF. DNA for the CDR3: TGTGCCAGCAACGGGCAGGGAGGTCAGCCCCAGCATTTT.

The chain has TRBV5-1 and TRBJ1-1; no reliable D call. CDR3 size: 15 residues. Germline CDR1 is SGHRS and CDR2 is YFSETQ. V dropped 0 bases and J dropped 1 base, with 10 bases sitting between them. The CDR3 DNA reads TGCGCCAGCAGCTTGGATCTGGGAGGGAACACTGAAGCTTTCTTT. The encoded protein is CASSLDLGGNTEAFF.

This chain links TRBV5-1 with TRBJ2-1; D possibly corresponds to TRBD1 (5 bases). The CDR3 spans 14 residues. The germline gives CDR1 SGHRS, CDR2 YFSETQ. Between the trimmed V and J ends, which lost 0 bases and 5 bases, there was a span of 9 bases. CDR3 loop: CASSLEGRDNEQFF. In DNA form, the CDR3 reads TGCGCCAGCAGCTTGGAGGGGCGCGACAATGAGCAGTTCTTC.

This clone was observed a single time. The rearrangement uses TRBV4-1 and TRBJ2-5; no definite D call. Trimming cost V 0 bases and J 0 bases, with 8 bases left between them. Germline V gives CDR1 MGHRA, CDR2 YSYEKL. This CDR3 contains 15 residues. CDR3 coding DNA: TGCGCCAGCAGCCAAGATCGGTCAAACCAAGAGACCCAGTACTTC. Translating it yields CASSQDRSNQETQYF.

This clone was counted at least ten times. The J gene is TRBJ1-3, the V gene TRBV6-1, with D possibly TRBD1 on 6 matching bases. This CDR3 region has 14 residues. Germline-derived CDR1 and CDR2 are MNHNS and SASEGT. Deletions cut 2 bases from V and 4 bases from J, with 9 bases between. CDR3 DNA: TGTGCCAGCAGTGAATCAGGGGTGGGAAACACCATATATTTT. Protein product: CASSESGVGNTIYF.

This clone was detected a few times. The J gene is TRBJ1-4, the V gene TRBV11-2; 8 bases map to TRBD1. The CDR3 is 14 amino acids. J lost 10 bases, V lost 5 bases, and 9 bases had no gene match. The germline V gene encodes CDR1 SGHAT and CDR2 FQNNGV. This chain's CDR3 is CASSQDRVSSKLFF. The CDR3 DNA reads TGTGCCAGCAGCCAGGACAGGGTCTCATCAAAACTGTTTTTT. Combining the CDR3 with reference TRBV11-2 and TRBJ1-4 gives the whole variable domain EAGVAQSPRYKIIEKRQSVAFWCNPISGHATLYWYQQILGQGPKLLIQFQNNGVVDDSQLPKDRFSAERLKGVDSTLKIQPAKLEDSAVYLCASSQDRVSSKLFFGSGTQLSVL.

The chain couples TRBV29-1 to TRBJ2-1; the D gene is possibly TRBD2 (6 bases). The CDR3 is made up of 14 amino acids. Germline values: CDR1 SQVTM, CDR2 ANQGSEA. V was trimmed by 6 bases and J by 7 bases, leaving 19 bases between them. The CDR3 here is CSVEVGGIGNEQFF. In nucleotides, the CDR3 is TGCAGCGTCGAGGTAGGCGGGATCGGGAATGAGCAGTTCTTC.

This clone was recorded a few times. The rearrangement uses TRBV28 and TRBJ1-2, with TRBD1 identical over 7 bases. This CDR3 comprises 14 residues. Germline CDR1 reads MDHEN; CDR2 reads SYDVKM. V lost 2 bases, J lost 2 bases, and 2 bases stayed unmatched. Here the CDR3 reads CASSLIGGNYGYTF. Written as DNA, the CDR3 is TGTGCCAGCAGTTTAATAGGGGGCAACTATGGCTACACCTTC.

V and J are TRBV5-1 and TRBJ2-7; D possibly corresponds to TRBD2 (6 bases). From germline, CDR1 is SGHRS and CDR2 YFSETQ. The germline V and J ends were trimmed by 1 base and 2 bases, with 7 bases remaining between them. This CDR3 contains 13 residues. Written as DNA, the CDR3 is TGCGCCAGCAGCTTGCCGGGGGCCTACGAGCAGTACTTC. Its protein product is CASSLPGAYEQYF.

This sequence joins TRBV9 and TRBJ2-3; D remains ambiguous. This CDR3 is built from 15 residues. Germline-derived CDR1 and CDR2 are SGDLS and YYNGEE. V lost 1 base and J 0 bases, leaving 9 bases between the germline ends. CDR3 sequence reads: CASSVSYVSTDTQYF. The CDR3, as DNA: TGTGCCAGCAGCGTAAGCTACGTTAGCACAGATACGCAGTATTTT.

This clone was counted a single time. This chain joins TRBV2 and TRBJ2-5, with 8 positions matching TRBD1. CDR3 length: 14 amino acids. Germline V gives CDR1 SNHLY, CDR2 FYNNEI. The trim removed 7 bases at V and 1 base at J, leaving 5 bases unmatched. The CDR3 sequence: CASNGDRGQETQYF. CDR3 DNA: TGTGCCAGCAACGGCGACAGGGGCCAAGAGACCCAGTACTTC.

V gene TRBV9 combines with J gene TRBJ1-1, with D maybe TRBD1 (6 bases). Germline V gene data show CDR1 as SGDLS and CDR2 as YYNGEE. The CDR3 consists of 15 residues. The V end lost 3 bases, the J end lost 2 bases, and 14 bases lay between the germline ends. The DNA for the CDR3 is TGTGCCAGCAGCGGCCAGGGGAACCTCAACACTGAAGCTTTCTTT. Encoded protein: CASSGQGNLNTEAFF.

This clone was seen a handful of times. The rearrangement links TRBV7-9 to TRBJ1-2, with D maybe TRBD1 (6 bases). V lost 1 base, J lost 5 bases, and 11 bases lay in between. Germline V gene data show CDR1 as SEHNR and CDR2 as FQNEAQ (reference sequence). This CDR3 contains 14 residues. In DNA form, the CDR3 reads TGTGCCAGCAGCTTAGGCTCACAGGGTTATGGCTACACCTTC. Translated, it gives CASSLGSQGYGYTF.

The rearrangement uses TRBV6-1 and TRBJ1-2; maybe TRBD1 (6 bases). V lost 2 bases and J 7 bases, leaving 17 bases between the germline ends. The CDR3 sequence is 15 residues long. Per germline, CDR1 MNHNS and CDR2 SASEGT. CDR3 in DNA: TGTGCCAGCAGTGAATACAGATCGGGGGGCCTTGGCTACACCTTC. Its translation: CASSEYRSGGLGYTF.

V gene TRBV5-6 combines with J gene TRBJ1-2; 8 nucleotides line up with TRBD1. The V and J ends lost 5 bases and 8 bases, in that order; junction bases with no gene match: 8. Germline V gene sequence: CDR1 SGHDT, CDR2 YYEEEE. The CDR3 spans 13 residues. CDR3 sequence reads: CASSPDRANGYTF. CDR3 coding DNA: TGTGCCAGCAGTCCGGACAGGGCTAACGGCTACACCTTC.

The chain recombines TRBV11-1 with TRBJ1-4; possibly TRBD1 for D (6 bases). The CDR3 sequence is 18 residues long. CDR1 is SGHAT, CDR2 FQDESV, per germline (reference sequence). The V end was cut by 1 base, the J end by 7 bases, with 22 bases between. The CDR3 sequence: CASSLGAVVGARGEKLFF. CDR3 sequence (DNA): TGTGCCAGCAGCTTAGGAGCGGTCGTGGGGGCGCGAGGTGAAAAACTGTTTTTT.

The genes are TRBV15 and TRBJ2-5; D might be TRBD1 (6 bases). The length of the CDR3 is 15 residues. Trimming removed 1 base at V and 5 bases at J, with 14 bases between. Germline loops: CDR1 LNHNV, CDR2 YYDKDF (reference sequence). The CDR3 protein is CATSRGSTGTETQYF. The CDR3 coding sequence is TGTGCCACCAGCAGAGGGTCCACAGGGACGGAGACCCAGTACTTC. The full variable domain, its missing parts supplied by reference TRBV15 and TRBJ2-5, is DAMVIQNPRYQVTQFGKPVTLSCSQTLNHNVMYWYQQKSSQAPKLLFHYYDKDFNNEADTPDNFQSRRPNTSFCFLDIRSPGLGDTAMYLCATSRGSTGTETQYFGPGTRLLVL.

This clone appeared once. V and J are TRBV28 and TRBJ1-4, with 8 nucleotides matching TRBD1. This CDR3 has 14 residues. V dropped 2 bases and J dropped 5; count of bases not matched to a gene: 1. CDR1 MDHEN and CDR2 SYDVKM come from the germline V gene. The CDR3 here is CASSLDRGNEKLFF. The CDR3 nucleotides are TGTGCCAGCAGTTTAGACAGGGGAAATGAAAAACTGTTTTTT. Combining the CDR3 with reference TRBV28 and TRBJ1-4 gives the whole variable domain DVKVTQSSRYLVKRTGEKVFLECVQDMDHENMFWYRQDPGLGLRLIYFSYDVKMKEKGDIPEGYSVSREKKERFSLILESASTNQTSMYLCASSLDRGNEKLFFGSGTQLSVL.

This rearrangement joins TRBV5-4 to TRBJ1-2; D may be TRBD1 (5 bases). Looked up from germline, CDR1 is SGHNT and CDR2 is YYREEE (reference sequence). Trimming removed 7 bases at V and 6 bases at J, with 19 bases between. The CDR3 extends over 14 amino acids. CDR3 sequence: CASGRQLTDDGYTF. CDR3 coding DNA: TGTGCCAGCGGTCGACAGCTAACGGATGATGGCTACACCTTC.

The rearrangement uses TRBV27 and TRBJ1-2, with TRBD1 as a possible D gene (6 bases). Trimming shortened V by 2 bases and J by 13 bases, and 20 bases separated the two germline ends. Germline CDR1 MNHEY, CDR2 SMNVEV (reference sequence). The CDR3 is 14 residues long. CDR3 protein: CASSLAQGRNQPTF. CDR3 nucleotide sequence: TGTGCCAGCAGTTTAGCGCAGGGGCGCAACCAACCCACCTTC.

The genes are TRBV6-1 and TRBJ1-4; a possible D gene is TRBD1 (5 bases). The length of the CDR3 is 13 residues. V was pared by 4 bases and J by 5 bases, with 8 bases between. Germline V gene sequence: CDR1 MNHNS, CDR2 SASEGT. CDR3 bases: TGTGCCAGCAGTGGACAGAGCAATGAAAAACTGTTTTTT. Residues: CASSGQSNEKLFF.

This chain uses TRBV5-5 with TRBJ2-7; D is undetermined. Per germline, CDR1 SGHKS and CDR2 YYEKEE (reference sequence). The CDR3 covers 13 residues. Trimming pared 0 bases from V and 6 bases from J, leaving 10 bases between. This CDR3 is CASSLVSGREQYF. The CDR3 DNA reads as TGTGCCAGCAGCTTGGTTTCGGGTCGCGAGCAGTACTTC.

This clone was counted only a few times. CDR3 residues: CACRLAGVTDTQYF. The CDR3 coding sequence is TGTGCCTGCCGACTAGCGGGAGTCACAGATACGCAGTATTTT. V is TRBV30 and J is TRBJ2-3; 12 bases fit TRBD2. Germline assignment: CDR1 GTSNPN and CDR2 SVGIG (reference sequence). After removal of 6 bases from V and 2 bases from J, the junction contained 3 bases not matched to a gene. The CDR3 spans 14 residues.